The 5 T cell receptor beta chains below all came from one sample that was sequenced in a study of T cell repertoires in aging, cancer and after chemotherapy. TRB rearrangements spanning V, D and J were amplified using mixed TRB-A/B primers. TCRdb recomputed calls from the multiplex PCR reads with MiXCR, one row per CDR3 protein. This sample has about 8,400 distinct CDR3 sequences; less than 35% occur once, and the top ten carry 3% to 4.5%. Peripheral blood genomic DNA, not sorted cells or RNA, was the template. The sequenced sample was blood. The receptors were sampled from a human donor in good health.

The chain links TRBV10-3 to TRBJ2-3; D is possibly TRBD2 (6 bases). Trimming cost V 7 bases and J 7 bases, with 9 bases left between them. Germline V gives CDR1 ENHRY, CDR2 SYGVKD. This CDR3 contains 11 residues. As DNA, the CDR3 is TGTGCCATCACTGGGAGGAATACGCAGTATTTT. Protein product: CAITGRNTQYF.

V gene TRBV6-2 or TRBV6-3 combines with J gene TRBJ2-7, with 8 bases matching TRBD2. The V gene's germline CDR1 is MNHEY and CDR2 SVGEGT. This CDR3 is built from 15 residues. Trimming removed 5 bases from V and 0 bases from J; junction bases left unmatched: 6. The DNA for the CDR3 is TGTGCCAGCAGTGATGAGCGGGGGTCCTCCTACGAGCAGTACTTC. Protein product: CASSDERGSSYEQYF.

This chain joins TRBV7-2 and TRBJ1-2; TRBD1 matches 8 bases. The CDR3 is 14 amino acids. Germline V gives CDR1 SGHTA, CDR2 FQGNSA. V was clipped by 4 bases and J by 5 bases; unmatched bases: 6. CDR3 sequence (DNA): TGTGCCAGCAGCTCTGGGACAGGCTCATATGGCTACACCTTC. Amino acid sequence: CASSSGTGSYGYTF.

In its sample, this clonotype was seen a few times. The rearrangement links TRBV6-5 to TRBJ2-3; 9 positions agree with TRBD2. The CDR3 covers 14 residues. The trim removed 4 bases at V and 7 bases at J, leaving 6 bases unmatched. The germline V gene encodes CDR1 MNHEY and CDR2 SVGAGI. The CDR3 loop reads CASSSSRGGNTQYF. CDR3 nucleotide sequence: TGTGCCAGCAGTTCGTCGCGGGGGGGCAATACGCAGTATTTT.

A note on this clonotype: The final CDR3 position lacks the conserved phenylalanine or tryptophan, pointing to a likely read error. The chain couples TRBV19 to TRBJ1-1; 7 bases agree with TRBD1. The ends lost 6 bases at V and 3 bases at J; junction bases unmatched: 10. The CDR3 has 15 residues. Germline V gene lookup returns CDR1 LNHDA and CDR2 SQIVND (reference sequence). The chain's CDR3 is CASRHYLGTDTEAFL. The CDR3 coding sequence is TGTGCCAGTAGACATTACCTCGGGACAGACACTGAAGCTTTCCTT.